This T cell receptor (beta chain) was captured in a study of CD8 T cells in ankylosing spondylitis. Study observations and caveats: Within matched ankylosing spondylitis synovial fluid, disease-linked clones were reportedly significantly enriched. Reactive arthritis synovial fluid and blood were previously reported to contain some motif variants. Among TCR beta sequences, a motif of eight highly homologous variants appeared characteristic of ankylosing spondylitis blood.

In its sample, this clonotype was seen many times. What it binds is unknown. Trimming pared 6 bases from V and 1 base from J, leaving 12 bases between. This CDR3 has 14 amino acids. Germline V gene lookup returns CDR1 ENHRY and CDR2 SYGVKD. For TCR beta, libraries came from quantitative 5'-RACE with molecular barcodes. TCRdb independently ran MiXCR on the 5' RACE reads; one entry per CDR3 protein. The sample shows some 330,000 distinct CDR3 sequences, less than 10% of them seen only once. This sequence joins TRBV10-3 and TRBJ1-1, with D perhaps TRBD1 (5 bases). The clonotype comes from a male donor with ankylosing spondylitis. The source material was blood, either unsorted or a sorted T cell fraction (not recorded which). CDR3 DNA sequence: TGTGCCATCAGCACAGGACAATCGAACACTGAAGCTTTCTTT. It encodes CAISTGQSNTEAFF.